A few counts support the clone carrying this TCR beta chain. As it was prepared, the TCRbeta library received unique molecular identifiers. TCRdb called the PCR reads again in MiXCR, with one record for every CDR3 protein. Of 500,000 to 750,000 distinct CDR3 sequences detected, 25% to 30% appear once; the ten largest clones hold 36%. This specimen belongs to a study of T-cell reconstitution after alpha-beta-depleted transplantation in children. This CDR3 spans 17 amino acids. V trimming: 3 bases; J trimming: 2 bases; junction bases outside the gene matches: 9. Germline V lookup: CDR1 SQVTM, CDR2 ANQGSEA.

The starting material was PBMCs, obtained before TCRalphabeta/CD19-depleted stem cell transplant. The sequence was obtained from a boy younger than two with Wiskott-Aldrich syndrome, due to receive a stem cell transplant. J is TRBJ2-5 and V is TRBV29-1; the match to TRBD2 covers 13 bases. Written as DNA, the CDR3 is TGCAGCGTTGAGGGAACTAGCGGGAGGGCCCATCAAGAGACCCAGTACTTC. As protein: CSVEGTSGRAHQETQYF.